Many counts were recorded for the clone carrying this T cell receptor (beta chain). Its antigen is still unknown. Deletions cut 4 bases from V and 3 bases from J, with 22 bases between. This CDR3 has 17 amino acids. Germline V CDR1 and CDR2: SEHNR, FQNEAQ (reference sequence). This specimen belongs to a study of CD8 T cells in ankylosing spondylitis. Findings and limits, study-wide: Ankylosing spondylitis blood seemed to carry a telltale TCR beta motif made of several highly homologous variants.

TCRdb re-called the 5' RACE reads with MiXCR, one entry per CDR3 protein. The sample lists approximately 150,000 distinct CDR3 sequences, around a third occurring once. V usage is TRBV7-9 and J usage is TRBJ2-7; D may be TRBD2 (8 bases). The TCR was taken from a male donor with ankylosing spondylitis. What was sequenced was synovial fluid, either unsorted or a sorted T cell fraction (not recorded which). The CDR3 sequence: CASSSRGGRGAYYEQYF. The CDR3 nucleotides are TGTGCCAGCAGCTCCCGGGGGGGCAGGGGGGCTTACTACGAGCAGTACTTC.